Below, one T cell receptor (beta chain) is given with its context. In this sample, this clonotype turned up many times. The antigen this receptor binds is unknown. Base quality data are lacking; no much larger clone is found one base away. These data come from a study of response to subunit inactivated influenza vaccine (dated by TCRdb to about 2018). Context from the whole study: Deep quantitative T cell receptor repertoire profiling was used in the study to track responses to a trivalent subunit inactivated influenza vaccine.

The investigation overall reported the following: According to the authors, only a limited number of new T cells may be recruited by each seasonal influenza vaccination.

The library was built by means of RT-PCR. The data were produced on an Illumina HiSeq 2500. TCRdb reprocessed the public reads (quality trimming at Q25 with fastp, clone calling with MiXCR) and kept in-frame beta chains. Under each unique CDR3 protein, matching rows form one entry showing the most common genes and DNA. The sample table lists hundreds of thousands of distinct CDR3 sequences, approximately 15% of them with a count of one. Of the sample, 7.6% falls within the top ten clones. The germline V and J ends show losses of 2 bases and 4 bases respectively, and no gene match explains 3 bases of the junction. Measured from the cysteine to the phenylalanine, the CDR3 is 15 residues long. This entry keeps only the CDR3 DNA: 45 bases, framed from base 1.

The chain joins TRBV12-3 or TRBV12-4 to TRBJ2-2, and 8 junction bases match TRBD2. Sequencing was performed on PBMCs from blood, taken approximately 15 days before vaccination. The sequence derives from a man over 45 who received an inactivated influenza vaccine. Donor details come from another sample of the same person, matched by shared clones. In nucleotide form, the sequence is TGTGCCAGCAGTTTACGGGGGGGTGGCACCGGGGAGCTGTTTTTT. This translates into CASSLRGGGTGELFF.